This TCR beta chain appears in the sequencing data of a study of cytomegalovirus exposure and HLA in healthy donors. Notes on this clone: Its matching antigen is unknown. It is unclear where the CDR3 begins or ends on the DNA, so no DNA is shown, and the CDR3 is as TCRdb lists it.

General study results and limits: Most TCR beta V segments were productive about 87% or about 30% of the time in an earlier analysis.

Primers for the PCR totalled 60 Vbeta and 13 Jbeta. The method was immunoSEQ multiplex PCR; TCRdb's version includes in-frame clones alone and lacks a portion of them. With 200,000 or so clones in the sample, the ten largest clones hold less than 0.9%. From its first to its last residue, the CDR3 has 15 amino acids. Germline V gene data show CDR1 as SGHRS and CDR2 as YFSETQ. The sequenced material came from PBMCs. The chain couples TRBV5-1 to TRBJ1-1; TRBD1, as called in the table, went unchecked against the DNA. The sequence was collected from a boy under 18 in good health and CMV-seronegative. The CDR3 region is CASSPQVSLNTEAFF.